This TCR beta chain was retrieved from a study of Graves' ophthalmopathy and Graves' hyperthyroidism. The CDR3 is 16 amino acids. The V gene's germline CDR1 is SGHTA and CDR2 FQGNSA. V lost 3 bases, J lost 4 bases, and 18 bases lay in between. Ten or more counts support this clonotype. What it binds is not known. Study-level findings and limits: Most thyroid clonotypes with frequency above 0.001 were detected in blood too.

Scientists amplified the TCR beta CDR3 regions from RNA transcripts. The first-round RT-PCR employed HTBI primers together with the Qiagen OneStep RT-PCR kit. A multiplex PCR was then performed as the second round. MiXCR was run by TCRdb on the multiplex PCR reads, yielding one entry per CDR3 protein. The repertoire holds approximately 1.2 million distinct CDR3 sequences, with less than 45% as singletons. Clinical symptoms, serum thyroxine, TRAb, thyroid ultrasound and orbital computed tomography formed the basis of diagnosis. This clonotype originated in an adult man with Graves' hyperthyroidism. V is TRBV7-2 and J is TRBJ2-5, with D perhaps matching TRBD1 (5 bases). The specimen sequenced was peripheral blood or thyroid tissue (not recorded which). The CDR3 nucleotides read TGTGCCAGCAGCTTTCGCCAGGGTGGTCTAAGAGAGACCCAGTACTTC. Protein product: CASSFRQGGLRETQYF.